These 32 T cell receptor beta chains originate from one sample sequenced in a study of cytomegalovirus exposure and HLA in healthy donors. Profiling relied on immunoSEQ multiplex PCR, and the TCRdb table lists in-frame clones only, not all of them. The sample has about 120,000 clones, about 89% seen once; the top ten hold 1.5% to 2.5%. Material for sequencing was PBMCs. Source of these receptors: a woman between 18 and 29 years old in good health and CMV-seronegative.

This chain connects TRBV4-1 to TRBJ1-4; D is ambiguous. The V end was cut by 0 bases, the J end by 7 bases, with 15 bases between. The CDR3 runs to 16 residues. Looked up from germline, CDR1 is MGHRA and CDR2 is YSYEKL. For the CDR3, the DNA is TGCGCCAGCAGCCAAGATCCAGGCAGGCCCTCTGAAAAACTGTTTTTT. Translation: CASSQDPGRPSEKLFF.

Only a few counts were recorded for this clone. The rearrangement joins TRBV5-1 to TRBJ1-2; 8 positions match TRBD1. CDR3 length: 15 amino acids. The J segment lost 2 bases and the V segment lost 4 bases, leaving 7 bases of the junction unmatched. Per germline, CDR1 SGHRS and CDR2 YFSETQ. The CDR3 protein is CASSGGQVSNYGYTF. The CDR3 nucleotides read TGCGCCAGCAGCGGGGGACAGGTTAGCAACTATGGCTACACCTTC.

The chain uses TRBV2 and TRBJ2-2; 7 nucleotides align to TRBD2. V lost 3 bases, J lost 1 base, and 2 bases stayed unmatched. Per the germline V gene, CDR1 is SNHLY and CDR2 is FYNNEI. This CDR3 comprises 15 residues. The CDR3 sequence: CASSDQRENTGELFF. CDR3 DNA: TGTGCCAGCAGTGACCAGCGGGAGAACACCGGGGAGCTGTTTTTT. Full variable domain (remainder filled in from reference TRBV2 and TRBJ2-2): EPEVTQTPSHQVTQMGQEVILRCVPISNHLYFYWYRQILGQKVEFLVSFYNNEISEKSEIFDDQFSVERPDGSNFTLKIRSTKLEDSAMYFCASSDQRENTGELFFGEGSRLTVL.

The rearrangement joins TRBV2 to TRBJ2-3; the match to TRBD2 covers 8 bases. V shed 6 bases and J 1 base; nucleotides not matched to a gene: 6. This CDR3 is built from 15 residues. The germline V gene has CDR1 SNHLY and CDR2 FYNNEI. CDR3 in DNA: TGTGCCAGCAGGCAGCGGGAGTATGGCACAGATACGCAGTATTTT. Translating it yields CASRQREYGTDTQYF.

The CDR3 loop is CASSQATGGGKLFF. CDR3 coding DNA: TGCGCCAGCAGCCAAGCGACGGGGGGTGGAAAACTGTTTTTT. The rearrangement joins TRBV4-1 to TRBJ1-4; a weak D match, TRBD1 (5 bases). This CDR3 is 14 amino acids long. Germline CDR1 reads MGHRA; CDR2 reads YSYEKL. The ends were cut back, 1 base at V and 10 bases at J, with 13 bases in the middle.

CDR3 DNA: TGCGCCAGCAGCAAAGGACAGGGGGTTGGGGCCGGGGAGCTGTTTTTT. It translates to CASSKGQGVGAGELFF. The V and J genes are TRBV5-1 and TRBJ2-2; TRBD1 matches at 10 bases. V trimming: 4 bases; J trimming: 6 bases; junction bases outside the gene matches: 9. Germline loops: CDR1 SGHRS, CDR2 YFSETQ. The CDR3 extends over 16 amino acids.

The rearrangement uses TRBV7-9 and TRBJ2-7, with D possibly TRBD1 on 5 matching bases. V was cut by 4 bases and J by 4 bases, with 8 bases left in between. This CDR3 region has 12 residues. Germline CDR1 SEHNR, CDR2 FQNEAQ (reference sequence). The CDR3 DNA reads as TGTGCCAGCAGCTACCCAGGGTACGAGCAGTACTTC. Translation gives CASSYPGYEQYF.

V usage is TRBV11-2 and J usage is TRBJ2-7; D is ambiguous. This CDR3 is built from 11 residues. Germline CDR1 is SGHAT and CDR2 is FQNNGV. Trimming shortened V by 4 bases and J by 1 base, and 2 bases separated the two germline ends. The CDR3 region is CASSSSYEQYF. CDR3 in DNA: TGTGCCAGCAGCTCATCCTACGAGCAGTACTTC.

The chain recombines TRBV6-4 with TRBJ2-7; TRBD2 aligns across 11 bases. This CDR3 has 19 amino acids. Losses at the gene ends were 5 bases for V and 0 bases for J; bases not matched to a gene: 15. Germline V gene lookup returns CDR1 MRHNA and CDR2 SNTAGT. In DNA, the CDR3 is TGTGCCAGCAGTCTCTCATCGGGGACTAGCGGTTGGCCCTCCTACGAGCAGTACTTC. This encodes CASSLSSGTSGWPSYEQYF.

The rearrangement joins TRBV29-1 to TRBJ2-5; D may be TRBD2 (5 bases). V shed 2 bases and J shed 5 bases, with 15 bases lying between them. The CDR3 has 14 residues. Germline V gene lookup returns CDR1 SQVTM and CDR2 ANQGSEA. The CDR3 nucleotides are TGCAGCGTTGAATCGATGGGCGGGTGGGAGACCCAGTACTTC. Protein product: CSVESMGGWETQYF.

The chain carries TRBV6-1 and TRBJ2-7, with 8 positions matching TRBD1. The ends lost 0 bases at V and 3 bases at J; junction bases unmatched: 10. CDR3 length equals 17 residues. In germline, CDR1 is MNHNS, CDR2 SASEGT. The CDR3 spells CASSEAAPRTGLYEQYF. The CDR3 DNA is TGTGCCAGCAGTGAAGCGGCCCCACGGACAGGGCTCTACGAGCAGTACTTC.

A single count supports this clone. The V and J genes are TRBV2 and TRBJ2-1; unclear D gene. This CDR3 has 17 amino acids. V was pared by 3 bases and J by 0 bases, with 15 bases between. Germline V CDR1 and CDR2: SNHLY, FYNNEI. CDR3 loop: CASSEFFPESSYNEQFF. CDR3 DNA: TGTGCCAGCAGTGAGTTCTTTCCGGAGAGCTCCTACAATGAGCAGTTCTTC.

Worth noting for this clone: The sample has other DNA sequences that encode this CDR3 too. This rearrangement joins TRBV7-9 to TRBJ2-7; D gene uncertain. The CDR3 is 11 residues long. V lost 5 bases and J lost 1, with 3 bases in between. Germline CDR1 reads SEHNR; CDR2 reads FQNEAQ (reference sequence). The CDR3 DNA reads TGTGCCAGCAGCCCTTCCTACGAGCAGTACTTC. Translation gives CASSPSYEQYF.

The genes are TRBV9 and TRBJ2-7; 8 nucleotides agree with TRBD2. The CDR3 totals 15 residues. CDR1 and CDR2 (germline): SGDLS, YYNGEE. The ends lost 0 bases at V and 2 bases at J; junction bases unmatched: 4. CDR3 DNA sequence: TGTGCCAGCAGCGTAGCTAGCGGGTCCCCCTACGAGCAGTACTTC. Encoded protein: CASSVASGSPYEQYF.

V and J are TRBV6-5 and TRBJ1-1; tentatively, D is TRBD1 (5 bases). V lost 8 bases and J lost 1, with 8 bases in between. The germline V gene has CDR1 MNHEY and CDR2 SVGAGI. The CDR3 sequence is 12 residues long. Here the CDR3 DNA reads TGTGCCAGCCGGAGGGGGAACACTGAAGCTTTCTTT. Its translation: CASRRGNTEAFF.

This clone has only one observation. The chain combines TRBV29-1 with TRBJ2-7; D possibly corresponds to TRBD1 (6 bases). The germline CDR1 and CDR2 sequences are SQVTM and ANQGSEA. Trimming stripped 5 bases from V and 5 bases from J, with 13 bases between. The CDR3 is 12 amino acids. CDR3 residues: CSVRQGSHEQYF. For the CDR3, the DNA is TGCAGCGTTCGGCAGGGGTCCCACGAGCAGTACTTC.

The V gene is TRBV7-8, the J gene TRBJ2-1, with 7 bases aligning to TRBD1. Germline trimming cut 6 bases from V and 8 bases from J; bases unmatched to any gene: 10. The CDR3 length is 14 residues. Germline V gives CDR1 SGHVS, CDR2 FQNEAQ. CDR3: CASRSAGTVDEQFF. The CDR3 DNA reads as TGTGCCAGCAGGTCCGCCGGGACAGTGGATGAGCAGTTCTTC.

The rearrangement joins TRBV27 to TRBJ2-1; 7 nucleotides line up with TRBD1. There are 17 residues in the CDR3. V lost 2 bases to trimming and J lost 8 bases; unmatched junction nucleotides: 15. Germline V gene sequence: CDR1 MNHEY, CDR2 SMNVEV (reference sequence). The CDR3 spells CASSLGQVLIEVDEQFF. The CDR3 DNA sequence: TGTGCCAGCAGTTTAGGACAGGTTTTGATTGAAGTGGATGAGCAGTTCTTC.

The chain employs TRBV29-1 and TRBJ1-3; TRBD1 might be the D (6 bases). V lost 0 bases and J 9 bases, leaving 15 bases between the germline ends. CDR1 and CDR2 from the germline V gene are SQVTM and ANQGSEA. The length of the CDR3 is 14 residues. CDR3 sequence (DNA): TGCAGCGTTGAAGATGGGTCCGTGGGGGCCACCATATATTTT. Protein sequence: CSVEDGSVGATIYF.

This chain joins TRBV28 and TRBJ1-3; D is unclear. The germline V gene encodes CDR1 MDHEN and CDR2 SYDVKM. This CDR3 has 15 amino acids. V was trimmed by 5 bases and J by 3 bases, leaving 14 bases between them. The CDR3 reads CASSQAGVGGNTIYF. The CDR3 bases are TGTGCCAGCAGTCAAGCCGGGGTTGGTGGAAACACCATATATTTT.

This chain links TRBV19 with TRBJ2-3, with a weak D call TRBD2 (5 bases). The CDR3 spans 14 residues. Per the germline V gene, CDR1 is LNHDA and CDR2 is SQIVND (reference sequence). Trimming took 8 bases from V and 0 from J, leaving 12 bases between them. The CDR3, as DNA: TGTGCCAGTCGCCGGAGGTCTAGCACAGATACGCAGTATTTT. It yields the protein CASRRRSSTDTQYF.

This chain joins TRBV5-1 and TRBJ2-1; D remains unclear. Deletions cut 2 bases from V and 10 bases from J, with 13 bases between. Per the germline V gene, CDR1 is SGHRS and CDR2 is YFSETQ. The length of the CDR3 is 13 residues. The CDR3, as DNA: TGCGCCAGCAGCTTAGCCGGTTCTCTCGAGCAGTTCTTC. This encodes CASSLAGSLEQFF. Full variable domain (missing parts from reference TRBV5-1 and TRBJ2-1): KAGVTQTPRYLIKTRGQQVTLSCSPISGHRSVSWYQQTPGQGLQFLFEYFSETQRNKGNFPGRFSGRQFSNSRSEMNVSTLELGDSALYLCASSLAGSLEQFFGPGTRLTVL.

CDR3 region: CASSGFNSGSLYF. In DNA, the CDR3 is TGTGCCAGCAGTGGATTCAATAGCGGGAGTTTGTACTTC. The genes are TRBV6-1 and TRBJ2-4; 9 nucleotides line up with TRBD2. The CDR3 runs to 13 residues. Per the germline V gene, CDR1 is MNHNS and CDR2 is SASEGT. V gave up 4 bases and J gave up 15 bases; unmatched junction bases: 10.

The genes are TRBV6-5 and TRBJ2-3; D is undetermined. Trimming removed 6 bases from V and 2 bases from J, with 12 bases in between. The germline V gene encodes CDR1 MNHEY and CDR2 SVGAGI. This CDR3 comprises 14 residues. The CDR3 region is CASRSLGLTDTQYF. CDR3 coding DNA: TGTGCCAGCAGAAGTTTGGGCCTCACAGATACGCAGTATTTT.

The table lists this clone with a count of one. The genes are TRBV10-3 and TRBJ2-7; a possible D gene is TRBD1 (7 bases). Germline assignment: CDR1 ENHRY and CDR2 SYGVKD. There are 12 residues in the CDR3. V was cut by 8 bases and J by 6 bases, with 14 bases left in between. The DNA for the CDR3 is TGTGCCATCGGAGGGGGCTTAAGCGAGCAGTACTTC. Translation gives CAIGGGLSEQYF.

V usage is TRBV2 and J usage is TRBJ2-1; 10 nucleotides line up with TRBD2. Germline-derived CDR1 and CDR2 are SNHLY and FYNNEI. With 9 bases clipped from V and 7 bases from J, the junction kept 6 bases outside the gene matches. The length of the CDR3 is 13 residues. CDR3 nucleotides: TGTGCCAGTCTAGCGGGAGTAGGGAATGAGCAGTTCTTC. It translates to CASLAGVGNEQFF.

The V gene is TRBV13, the J gene TRBJ2-5; no clear D gene. The germline CDR1 and CDR2 sequences are PRHDT and FYEKMQ (reference sequence). With 3 bases removed from V and 5 bases from J, the gap between germline ends came to 10 bases. This CDR3 is built from 13 residues. The CDR3 bases are TGTGCCAGCAGCTTTAACGCCGGGGAGACCCAGTACTTC. This translates into CASSFNAGETQYF.

This chain connects TRBV20-1 to TRBJ2-7; D gene unclear. Trimming left V 3 bases short and J 6 bases short, with 9 bases between. The germline CDR1 and CDR2 sequences are DFQATT and SNEGSKA (reference sequence). This CDR3 spans 11 amino acids. The CDR3 coding sequence is TGCAGTGCTAGGAGTCCGCCCGAGCAGTACTTC. It is translated as CSARSPPEQYF.

The gene calls are TRBV9 and TRBJ2-7; weak D call: TRBD1 (7 bases). CDR3 length equals 15 residues. The V and J ends lost 0 bases and 3 bases respectively, with 13 bases between them. Germline CDR1 and CDR2: SGDLS and YYNGEE. The CDR3 DNA follows: TGTGCCAGCAGCGTAGAGGCAGGGGGGAACTACGAGCAGTACTTC. Translation gives CASSVEAGGNYEQYF.

This clone was recorded a few times. This sequence joins TRBV2 and TRBJ1-5, with TRBD1 matching 7 bases. The CDR3 is 13 amino acids. With 8 bases clipped from V and 7 bases from J, the junction kept 8 bases outside the gene matches. Germline V gives CDR1 SNHLY, CDR2 FYNNEI. This chain's CDR3 is CASADRVGQPQHF. For the CDR3, the DNA is TGTGCCAGCGCAGACAGGGTAGGGCAGCCCCAGCATTTT.

The chain carries TRBV27 and TRBJ2-3; 12 nucleotides agree with TRBD2. CDR3 length: 14 amino acids. Germline CDR1 and CDR2: MNHEY and SMNVEV (reference sequence). Trimming took 5 bases from V and 14 from J; bases not matched to a gene: 11. DNA for the CDR3: TGTGCCAGCAGTCCAATGCCAAAACTAGCGGGAGGGTATTTT. This sequence encodes CASSPMPKLAGGYF.

This clone was recorded once. V and J are TRBV7-6 and TRBJ2-7; 7 bases are shared with TRBD1. This CDR3 has 14 residues. The V gene end was trimmed by 5 bases and the J gene end by 2 bases; junction bases not matched to a gene: 6. Per the germline V gene, CDR1 is SGHVS and CDR2 is FNYEAQ. The CDR3 here is CASSLGGQTYEQYF. The CDR3 DNA reads TGTGCCAGCAGCCTAGGGGGACAGACCTACGAGCAGTACTTC.